This paragraph covers one T cell receptor beta chain sequence. The data were produced by immunoSEQ multiplex PCR, yet TCRdb's version contains in-frame clones alone and is incomplete. This sample has 45,000 to 65,000 clones, with around 89% found just once. The data are from a study of OX40 agonist ivuxolimab in advanced cancers. Per the germline V gene, CDR1 is SNHLY and CDR2 is FYNNEI. V trimming: 5 bases; J trimming: 0 bases; junction bases outside the gene matches: 6. The CDR3 length is 17 residues. The sample in question was CD4+ or CD8+ T cells sorted from blood, obtained in a trial of the OX40 agonist ivuxolimab. This chain joins TRBV2 and TRBJ1-6; 8 bases fit TRBD1. The origin of this receptor is an adult with an advanced solid tumor such as melanoma, head and neck, liver or kidney cancer. The CDR3 sequence is CASSLRQGSSYNSPLHF. The DNA of the CDR3 is TGTGCCAGCAGTCTGCGACAGGGGAGCTCCTATAATTCACCCCTCCACTTT. The whole variable domain, remainder taken from reference TRBV2 and TRBJ1-6, is EPEVTQTPSHQVTQMGQEVILRCVPISNHLYFYWYRQILGQKVEFLVSFYNNEISEKSEIFDDQFSVERPDGSNFTLKIRSTKLEDSAMYFCASSLRQGSSYNSPLHFGNGTRLTVT.